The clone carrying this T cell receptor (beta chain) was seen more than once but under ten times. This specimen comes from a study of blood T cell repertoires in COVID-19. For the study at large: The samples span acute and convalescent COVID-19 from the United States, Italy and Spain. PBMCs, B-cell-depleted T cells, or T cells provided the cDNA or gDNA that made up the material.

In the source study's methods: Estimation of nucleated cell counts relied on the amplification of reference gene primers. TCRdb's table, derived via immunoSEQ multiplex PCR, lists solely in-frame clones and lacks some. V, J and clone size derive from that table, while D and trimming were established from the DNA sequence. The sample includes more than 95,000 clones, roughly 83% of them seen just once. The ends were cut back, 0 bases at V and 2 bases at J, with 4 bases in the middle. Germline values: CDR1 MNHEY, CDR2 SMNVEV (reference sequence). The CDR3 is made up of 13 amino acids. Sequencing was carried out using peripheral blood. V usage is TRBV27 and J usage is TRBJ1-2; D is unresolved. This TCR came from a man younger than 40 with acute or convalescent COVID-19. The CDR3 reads CASSLSRNYGYTF. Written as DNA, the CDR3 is TGTGCCAGCAGTTTATCCAGGAACTATGGCTACACCTTC.